Shown below are 16 T cell receptor beta chains from a single sample sequenced in a study of cytomegalovirus exposure and HLA in healthy donors. PCR used 60 Vbeta primers and 13 Jbeta primers. TCRdb keeps only in-frame clones here, not all; method: immunoSEQ multiplex PCR. This repertoire shows fewer than 200,000 clones, about four fifths found once; its top ten account for approximately 2.9%. The source material was PBMCs. The receptors were sampled from a female donor in good health and CMV-seronegative.

Comments on this clone: The junction and the germline gene differ at one end; a read error may be behind it. The chain employs TRBV14 and TRBJ2-2; TRBD1 matches 10 bases. The CDR3 contains 16 residues. The germline V gene has CDR1 SGHDN and CDR2 FVKESK. CDR3 loop: CASSRTGTGATGKLFF. CDR3 bases: TGTGCCAGCAGCCGAACCGGGACAGGGGCCACCGGGAAGCTGTTTTTT.

The genes are TRBV12-5 and TRBJ1-1; 7 bases line up with TRBD1. The CDR3 spans 16 residues. CDR1 and CDR2 from the germline V gene are LGHNT and FRNRAP. J lost 5 bases, V lost 3 bases, and 12 bases had no gene match. CDR3 amino acids: CASGLASGTAITEAFF. The CDR3, as DNA: TGTGCTAGTGGTTTAGCATCAGGGACAGCTATAACTGAAGCTTTCTTT.

V gene TRBV28 combines with J gene TRBJ2-2, with 7 bases aligning to TRBD1. Germline-derived CDR1 and CDR2 are MDHEN and SYDVKM. The V and J ends lost 5 bases and 0 bases, in that order; junction bases with no gene match: 6. The CDR3 is made up of 16 amino acids. CDR3 loop: CASSPGDSSNTGELFF. For the CDR3, the DNA is TGTGCCAGCAGTCCTGGGGACAGCTCGAACACCGGGGAGCTGTTTTTT. The variable domain in full, completed from reference TRBV28 and TRBJ2-2, reads DVKVTQSSRYLVKRTGEKVFLECVQDMDHENMFWYRQDPGLGLRLIYFSYDVKMKEKGDIPEGYSVSREKKERFSLILESASTNQTSMYLCASSPGDSSNTGELFFGEGSRLTVL.

V gene TRBV28 combines with J gene TRBJ1-5; 7 nucleotides match TRBD1. V lost 8 bases and J lost 2; bases outside the gene matches: 3. CDR1 and CDR2 (germline): MDHEN, SYDVKM. This CDR3 spans 13 amino acids. The DNA for the CDR3 is TGTGCCAGCGGGACAGACCGCAATCAGCCCCAGCATTTT. This gives the protein CASGTDRNQPQHF. Using reference TRBV28 and TRBJ1-5 for the parts outside the CDR3, the full variable domain is DVKVTQSSRYLVKRTGEKVFLECVQDMDHENMFWYRQDPGLGLRLIYFSYDVKMKEKGDIPEGYSVSREKKERFSLILESASTNQTSMYLCASGTDRNQPQHFGDGTRLSIL.

This clone was picked up a small number of times. V and J are TRBV30 and TRBJ1-3; 8 positions match TRBD1. The germline V gene encodes CDR1 GTSNPN and CDR2 SVGIG (reference sequence). CDR3 length: 13 residues. The ends lost 5 bases at V and 3 bases at J; junction bases unmatched: 3. CDR3 sequence (DNA): TGTGCCTGGGGACAGGGAGATGGAAACACCATATATTTT. It translates to CAWGQGDGNTIYF.

Worth noting for this clone: Germline and junction disagree at one end, which may indicate a read error. This rearrangement joins TRBV7-9 to TRBJ2-2, with TRBD1 matching 8 bases. The CDR3 has 18 residues. The germline gives CDR1 SEHNR, CDR2 FQNEAQ (reference sequence). CDR3 coding DNA: TGTTCCAGCAGCTTAGCGCGTGGACAGGGACGGTACACCGGGGAGCTGTTTTTT. Amino acids: CSSSLARGQGRYTGELFF.

CDR3 DNA: TGCAGCGTGAGACAGGTTTTGAACACTGAAGCTTTCTTT. Protein: CSVRQVLNTEAFF. The chain uses TRBV29-1 and TRBJ1-1, with a weak D call TRBD1 (6 bases). The CDR3 totals 13 residues. Germline V gene sequence: CDR1 SQVTM, CDR2 ANQGSEA. V was clipped by 6 bases and J by 0 bases, with 11 bases between them.

V gene TRBV14 combines with J gene TRBJ2-7; 13 nucleotides line up with TRBD2. The CDR3 has 16 amino acids. Germline trimming cut 4 bases from V and 2 bases from J; bases unmatched to any gene: 5. Germline V lookup: CDR1 SGHDN, CDR2 FVKESK. DNA of the CDR3: TGTGCCAGCAGCCGACTAGCGGGGGGCCCAACCTACGAGCAGTACTTC. It yields the protein CASSRLAGGPTYEQYF. Drawing the rest from reference TRBV14 and TRBJ2-7, the complete variable domain is EAGVTQFPSHSVIEKGQTVTLRCDPISGHDNLYWYRRVMGKEIKFLLHFVKESKQDESGMPNNRFLAERTGGTYSTLKVQPAELEDSGVYFCASSRLAGGPTYEQYFGPGTRLTVT.

The CDR3, as DNA: TGTGCCAGCAGCTCTAACCTTTACGAGCAGTACTTC. It codes for CASSSNLYEQYF. The chain employs TRBV7-2 and TRBJ2-7; D gene unclear. CDR3 length: 12 amino acids. V was shortened by 4 bases and J by 4 bases, with 8 bases between the two germline ends. CDR1 is SGHTA and CDR2 is FQGNSA in the germline V gene.

The rearrangement uses TRBV30 and TRBJ2-7; 7 nucleotides align to TRBD2. The V segment lost 5 bases and the J segment 2 bases; nucleotides outside the gene matches: 15. CDR1 is GTSNPN, CDR2 SVGIG, per germline (reference sequence). CDR3 length: 16 amino acids. The chain's CDR3 is CAWARQWTRKPYEQYF. As DNA, the CDR3 is TGTGCCTGGGCGCGACAGTGGACTAGAAAACCCTACGAGCAGTACTTC.

The chain has TRBV5-1 and TRBJ2-1; 8 nucleotides match TRBD2. The V segment lost 0 bases and the J segment 4 bases; nucleotides outside the gene matches: 9. CDR1 is SGHRS and CDR2 is YFSETQ in the germline V gene. The CDR3 contains 17 residues. CDR3 in amino acids: CASSLGFIRGGYNEQFF. DNA of the CDR3: TGCGCCAGCAGCTTGGGGTTTATACGGGGGGGGTACAATGAGCAGTTCTTC.

This chain joins TRBV9 and TRBJ1-3; 12 bases match TRBD1. CDR3 size: 17 residues. Looked up from germline, CDR1 is SGDLS and CDR2 is YYNGEE. V trimming: 4 bases; J trimming: 3 bases; junction bases outside the gene matches: 8. The CDR3 DNA follows: TGTGCCAGCAGCCCCCGGGACAGGGGGCGAAGTGGAAACACCATATATTTT. Translated, it gives CASSPRDRGRSGNTIYF.

This sequence joins TRBV5-6 and TRBJ2-5; TRBD1 matches 7 bases. CDR1 SGHDT and CDR2 YYEEEE come from the germline V gene. CDR3 length: 18 amino acids. The junction had 17 bases not matched to a gene; V was cut back by 2 bases and J by 4 bases. CDR3 in DNA: TGTGCCAGCAGCTTAGGGGGCCCCCACGGCGCGCTTCGAGAGACCCAGTACTTC. It translates to CASSLGGPHGALRETQYF.

The chain links TRBV12-5 to TRBJ1-6, with no clear D. Trimming took off 6 bases at V and 4 bases at J, with 10 bases between the two ends. The V gene's germline CDR1 is LGHNT and CDR2 FRNRAP. The CDR3 spans 14 residues. The CDR3 here is CASGSPSYNSPLHF. The CDR3 nucleotides are TGTGCTAGTGGCTCCCCTTCTTATAATTCACCCCTCCACTTT.

The chain has TRBV28 and TRBJ2-7; 10 bases are a match to TRBD2. The germline V gene encodes CDR1 MDHEN and CDR2 SYDVKM. V gave up 4 bases and J gave up 2 bases; unmatched junction bases: 14. The CDR3 length is 18 residues. The CDR3 DNA follows: TGTGCCAGCAGTTCCACTTTCCCAACTAGCGGGACCCCCTACGAGCAGTACTTC. It codes for CASSSTFPTSGTPYEQYF.

The rearrangement joins TRBV9 to TRBJ2-2; 7 bases are a match to TRBD2. V shed 2 bases and J 3 bases; nucleotides not matched to a gene: 7. Germline V CDR1 and CDR2: SGDLS, YYNGEE. The CDR3 is 16 residues long. The chain's CDR3 is CASSVGGGYDTGELFF. As DNA, the CDR3 is TGTGCCAGCAGCGTCGGCGGGGGTTACGACACCGGGGAGCTGTTTTTT.